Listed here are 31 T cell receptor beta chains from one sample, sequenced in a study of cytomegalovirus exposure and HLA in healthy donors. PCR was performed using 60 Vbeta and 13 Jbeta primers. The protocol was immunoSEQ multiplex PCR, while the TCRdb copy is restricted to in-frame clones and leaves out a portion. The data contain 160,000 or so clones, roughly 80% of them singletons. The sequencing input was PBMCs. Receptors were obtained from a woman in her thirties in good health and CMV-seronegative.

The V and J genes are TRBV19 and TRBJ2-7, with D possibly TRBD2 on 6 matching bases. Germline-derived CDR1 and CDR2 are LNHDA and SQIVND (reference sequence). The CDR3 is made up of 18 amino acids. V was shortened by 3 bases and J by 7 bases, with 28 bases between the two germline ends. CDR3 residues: CASSIGRGSSGGSLEQYF. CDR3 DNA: TGTGCCAGTAGTATCGGGCGAGGGAGTAGCGGAGGATCTTTGGAGCAGTACTTC.

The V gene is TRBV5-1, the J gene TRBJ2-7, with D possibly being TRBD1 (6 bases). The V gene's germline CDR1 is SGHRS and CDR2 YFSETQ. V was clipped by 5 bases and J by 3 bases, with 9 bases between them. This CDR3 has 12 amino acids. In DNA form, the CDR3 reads TGCGCCAGCAGGGACAGTGTCTACGAGCAGTACTTC. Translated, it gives CASRDSVYEQYF.

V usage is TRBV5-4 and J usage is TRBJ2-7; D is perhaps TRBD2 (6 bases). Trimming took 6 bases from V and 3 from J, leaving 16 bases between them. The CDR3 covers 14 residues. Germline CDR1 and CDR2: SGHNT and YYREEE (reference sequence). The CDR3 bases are TGTGCCAGCACCGCCGCGGGAAATAGCTACGAGCAGTACTTC. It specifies CASTAAGNSYEQYF.

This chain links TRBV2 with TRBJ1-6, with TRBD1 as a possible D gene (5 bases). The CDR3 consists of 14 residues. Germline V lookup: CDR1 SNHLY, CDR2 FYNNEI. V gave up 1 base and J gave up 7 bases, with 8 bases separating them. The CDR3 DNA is TGTGCCAGCAGTGAAGTGCAGGGAAATTCACCCCTCCACTTT. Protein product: CASSEVQGNSPLHF. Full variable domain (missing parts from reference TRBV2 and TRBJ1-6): EPEVTQTPSHQVTQMGQEVILRCVPISNHLYFYWYRQILGQKVEFLVSFYNNEISEKSEIFDDQFSVERPDGSNFTLKIRSTKLEDSAMYFCASSEVQGNSPLHFGNGTRLTVT.

Here the CDR3 DNA reads TGTGCCAGCAGCCCAGGGACTAGCGGGGCTAGCACAGATACGCAGTATTTT. Translation: CASSPGTSGASTDTQYF. The chain couples TRBV7-9 to TRBJ2-3; 13 positions match TRBD2. CDR1 and CDR2 (germline): SEHNR, FQNEAQ (reference sequence). The CDR3 contains 17 residues. The V and J ends lost 5 bases and 0 bases, in that order; junction bases with no gene match: 5.

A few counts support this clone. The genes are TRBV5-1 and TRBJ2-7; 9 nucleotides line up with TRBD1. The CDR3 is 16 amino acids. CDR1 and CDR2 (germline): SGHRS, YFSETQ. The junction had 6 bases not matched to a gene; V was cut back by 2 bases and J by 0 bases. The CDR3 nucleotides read TGCGCCAGCAGCTTAGGGGACAGGGCTTTCTCCTACGAGCAGTACTTC. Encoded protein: CASSLGDRAFSYEQYF.

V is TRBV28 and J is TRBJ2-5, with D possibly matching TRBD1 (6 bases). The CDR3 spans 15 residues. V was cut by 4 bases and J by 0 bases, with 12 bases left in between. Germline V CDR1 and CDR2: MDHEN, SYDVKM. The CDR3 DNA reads TGTGCCAGCAGTTATAGGGGGAGCGACCAAGAGACCCAGTACTTC. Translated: CASSYRGSDQETQYF.

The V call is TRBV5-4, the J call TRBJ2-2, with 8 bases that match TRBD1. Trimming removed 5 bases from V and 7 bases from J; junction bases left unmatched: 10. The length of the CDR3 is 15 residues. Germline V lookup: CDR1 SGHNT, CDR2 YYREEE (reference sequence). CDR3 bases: TGTGCCAGCAGTCCCGGACAGGGAAAGGGCGGGGAGCTGTTTTTT. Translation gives CASSPGQGKGGELFF. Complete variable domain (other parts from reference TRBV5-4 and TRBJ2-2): ETGVTQSPTHLIKTRGQQVTLRCSSQSGHNTVSWYQQALGQGPQFIFQYYREEENGRGNFPPRFSGLQFPNYSSELNVNALELDDSALYLCASSPGQGKGGELFFGEGSRLTVL.

The CDR3 bases are TGTGCCAGCAGCTCAACAGGGGACGGGAAACTGTTTTTT. It specifies CASSSTGDGKLFF. V usage is TRBV7-9 and J usage is TRBJ1-4; 7 bases fit TRBD1. Germline V gives CDR1 SEHNR, CDR2 FQNEAQ (reference sequence). The CDR3 totals 13 residues. V dropped 4 bases and J dropped 11; count of bases not matched to a gene: 7.

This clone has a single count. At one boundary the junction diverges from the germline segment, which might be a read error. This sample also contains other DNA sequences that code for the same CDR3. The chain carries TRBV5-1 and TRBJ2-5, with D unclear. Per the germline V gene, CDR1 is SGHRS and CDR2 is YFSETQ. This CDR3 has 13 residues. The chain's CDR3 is CASSLGPGETQYF. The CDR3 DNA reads TGCGCCAGCAGTTTGGGCCCCGGAGAGACCCAGTACTTC. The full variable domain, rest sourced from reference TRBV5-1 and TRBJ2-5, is KAGVTQTPRYLIKTRGQQVTLSCSPISGHRSVSWYQQTPGQGLQFLFEYFSETQRNKGNFPGRFSGRQFSNSRSEMNVSTLELGDSALYLCASSLGPGETQYFGPGTRLLVL.

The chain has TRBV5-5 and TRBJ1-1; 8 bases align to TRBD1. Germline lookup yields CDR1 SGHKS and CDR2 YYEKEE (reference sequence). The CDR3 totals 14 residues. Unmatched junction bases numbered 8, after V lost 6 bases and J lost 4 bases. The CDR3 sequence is CASNDRGGTTEAFF. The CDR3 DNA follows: TGTGCCAGCAACGACAGGGGCGGGACCACTGAAGCTTTCTTT.

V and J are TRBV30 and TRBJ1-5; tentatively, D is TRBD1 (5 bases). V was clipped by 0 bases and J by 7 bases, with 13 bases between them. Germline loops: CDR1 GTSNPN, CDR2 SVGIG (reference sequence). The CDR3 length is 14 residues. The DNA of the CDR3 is TGTGCCTGGAGTGTACATGGGGCAGGACAGCCCCAGCATTTT. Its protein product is CAWSVHGAGQPQHF.

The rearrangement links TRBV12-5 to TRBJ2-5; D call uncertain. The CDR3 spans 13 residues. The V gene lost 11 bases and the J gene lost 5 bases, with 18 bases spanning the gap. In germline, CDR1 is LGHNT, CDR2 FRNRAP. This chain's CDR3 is CAQTFRARETQYF. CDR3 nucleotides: TGTGCTCAGACCTTCCGAGCGAGGGAGACCCAGTACTTC.

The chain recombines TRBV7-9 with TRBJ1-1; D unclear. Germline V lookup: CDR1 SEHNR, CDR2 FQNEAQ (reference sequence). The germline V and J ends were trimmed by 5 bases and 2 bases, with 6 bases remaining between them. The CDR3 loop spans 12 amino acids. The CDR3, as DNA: TGTGCCAGCAGCACTAGTAACACTGAAGCTTTCTTT. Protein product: CASSTSNTEAFF.

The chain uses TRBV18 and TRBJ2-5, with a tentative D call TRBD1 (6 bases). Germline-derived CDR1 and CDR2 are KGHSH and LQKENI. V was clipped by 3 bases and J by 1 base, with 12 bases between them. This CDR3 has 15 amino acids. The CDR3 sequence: CASSPGQNPQETQYF. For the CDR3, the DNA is TGTGCCAGCTCACCCGGACAGAACCCCCAAGAGACCCAGTACTTC.

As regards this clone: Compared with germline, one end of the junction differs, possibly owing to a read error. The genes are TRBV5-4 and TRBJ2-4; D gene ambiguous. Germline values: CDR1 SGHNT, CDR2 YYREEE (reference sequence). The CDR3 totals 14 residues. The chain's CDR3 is CASSLVEAKNSQYF. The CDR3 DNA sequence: TGTGCCAGCAGCTTGGTCGAAGCCAAAAACAGTCAGTACTTC.

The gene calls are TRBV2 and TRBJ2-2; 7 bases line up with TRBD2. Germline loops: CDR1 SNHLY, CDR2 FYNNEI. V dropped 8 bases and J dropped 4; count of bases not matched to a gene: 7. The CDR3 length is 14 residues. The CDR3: CASETGLRTGELFF. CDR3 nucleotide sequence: TGTGCCAGCGAGACGGGACTACGCACCGGGGAGCTGTTTTTT.

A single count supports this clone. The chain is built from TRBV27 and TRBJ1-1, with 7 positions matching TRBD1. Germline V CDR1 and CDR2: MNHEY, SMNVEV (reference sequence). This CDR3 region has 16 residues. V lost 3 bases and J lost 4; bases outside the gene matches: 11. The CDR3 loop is CASSFVVTGARTEAFF. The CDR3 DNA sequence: TGTGCCAGCAGTTTTGTTGTTACAGGGGCACGCACTGAAGCTTTCTTT.

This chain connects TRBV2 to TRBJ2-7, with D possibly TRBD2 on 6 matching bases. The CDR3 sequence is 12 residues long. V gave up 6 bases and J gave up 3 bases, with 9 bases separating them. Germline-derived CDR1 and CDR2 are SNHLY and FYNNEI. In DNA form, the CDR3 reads TGTGCCAGCAGCGACGGGAGCTACGAGCAGTACTTC. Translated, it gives CASSDGSYEQYF. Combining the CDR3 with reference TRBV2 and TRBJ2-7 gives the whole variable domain EPEVTQTPSHQVTQMGQEVILRCVPISNHLYFYWYRQILGQKVEFLVSFYNNEISEKSEIFDDQFSVERPDGSNFTLKIRSTKLEDSAMYFCASSDGSYEQYFGPGTRLTVT.

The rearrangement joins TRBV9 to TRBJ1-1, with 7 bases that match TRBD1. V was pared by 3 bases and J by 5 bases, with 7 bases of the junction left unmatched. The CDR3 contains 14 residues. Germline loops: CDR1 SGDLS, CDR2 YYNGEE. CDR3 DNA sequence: TGTGCCAGCAGCGAGACAGGGAGCAGGACTGAAGCTTTCTTT. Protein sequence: CASSETGSRTEAFF.

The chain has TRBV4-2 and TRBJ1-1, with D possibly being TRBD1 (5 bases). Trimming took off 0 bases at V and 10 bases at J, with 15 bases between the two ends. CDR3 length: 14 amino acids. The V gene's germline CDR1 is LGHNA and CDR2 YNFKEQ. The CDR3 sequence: CASSQDAGRGRAFF. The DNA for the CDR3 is TGTGCCAGCAGCCAAGATGCAGGGCGGGGGAGAGCTTTCTTT.

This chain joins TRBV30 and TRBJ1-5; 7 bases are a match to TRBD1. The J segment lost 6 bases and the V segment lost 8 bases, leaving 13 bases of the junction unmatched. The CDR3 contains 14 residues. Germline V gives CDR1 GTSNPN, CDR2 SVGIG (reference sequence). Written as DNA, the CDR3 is TGTGCCCATTCGGCAGGGGGAAATAGTCAGCCCCAGCATTTT. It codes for CAHSAGGNSQPQHF.

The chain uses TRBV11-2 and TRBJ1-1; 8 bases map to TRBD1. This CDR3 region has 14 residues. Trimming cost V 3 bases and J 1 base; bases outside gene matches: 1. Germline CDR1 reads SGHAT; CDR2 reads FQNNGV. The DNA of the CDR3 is TGTGCCAGCAGCTTCGGGACAGGGAACACTGAAGCTTTCTTT. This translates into CASSFGTGNTEAFF.

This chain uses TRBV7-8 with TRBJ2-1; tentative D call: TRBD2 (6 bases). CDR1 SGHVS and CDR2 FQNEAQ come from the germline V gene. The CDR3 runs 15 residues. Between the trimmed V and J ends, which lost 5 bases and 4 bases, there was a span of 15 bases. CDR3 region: CASSPGLALYNEQFF. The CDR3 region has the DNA TGTGCCAGCAGCCCGGGGCTAGCGCTGTACAATGAGCAGTTCTTC.

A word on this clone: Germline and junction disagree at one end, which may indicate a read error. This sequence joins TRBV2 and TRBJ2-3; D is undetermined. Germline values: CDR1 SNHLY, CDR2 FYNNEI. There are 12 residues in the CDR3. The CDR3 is CASSVGTDAQYF. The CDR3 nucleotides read TGTGCCAGCAGTGTCGGCACAGATGCGCAGTATTTT. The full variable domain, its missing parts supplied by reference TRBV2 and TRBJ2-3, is EPEVTQTPSHQVTQMGQEVILRCVPISNHLYFYWYRQILGQKVEFLVSFYNNEISEKSEIFDDQFSVERPDGSNFTLKIRSTKLEDSAMYFCASSVGTDAQYFGPGTRLTVL.

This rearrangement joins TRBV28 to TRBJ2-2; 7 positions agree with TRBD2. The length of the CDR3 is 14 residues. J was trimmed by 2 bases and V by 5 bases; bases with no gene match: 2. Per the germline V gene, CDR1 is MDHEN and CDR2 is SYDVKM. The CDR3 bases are TGTGCCAGCAGTCCGGGACTAAACACCGGGGAGCTGTTTTTT. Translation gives CASSPGLNTGELFF.

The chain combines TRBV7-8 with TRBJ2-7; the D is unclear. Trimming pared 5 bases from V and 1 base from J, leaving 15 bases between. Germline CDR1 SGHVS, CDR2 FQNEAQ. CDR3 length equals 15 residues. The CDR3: CASSPAHLRSYEQYF. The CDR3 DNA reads TGTGCCAGCAGCCCGGCCCACTTGAGGTCCTACGAGCAGTACTTC.

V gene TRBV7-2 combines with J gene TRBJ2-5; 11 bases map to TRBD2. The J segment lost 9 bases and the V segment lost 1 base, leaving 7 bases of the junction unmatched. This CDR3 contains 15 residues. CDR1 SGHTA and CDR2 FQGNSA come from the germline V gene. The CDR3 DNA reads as TGTGCCAGCAGCTTAGTTAGCGGGGGGGCAGGACCCCAGTACTTC. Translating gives CASSLVSGGAGPQYF.

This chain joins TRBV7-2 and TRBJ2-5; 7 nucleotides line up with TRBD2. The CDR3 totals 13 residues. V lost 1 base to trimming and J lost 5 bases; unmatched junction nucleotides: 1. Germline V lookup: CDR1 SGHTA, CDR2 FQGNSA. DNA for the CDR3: TGTGCCAGCAGCTTAGGGGGAGGGGAGACCCAGTACTTC. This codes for CASSLGGGETQYF.

CDR3 sequence: CASRGQAPGELFF. The CDR3 nucleotides are TGTGCCAGCAGGGGGCAGGCCCCCGGGGAGCTGTTTTTT. V gene TRBV2 combines with J gene TRBJ2-2; maybe TRBD1 (5 bases). Germline CDR1 and CDR2: SNHLY and FYNNEI. The CDR3 runs to 13 residues. The ends were cut back, 6 bases at V and 6 bases at J, with 11 bases in the middle.

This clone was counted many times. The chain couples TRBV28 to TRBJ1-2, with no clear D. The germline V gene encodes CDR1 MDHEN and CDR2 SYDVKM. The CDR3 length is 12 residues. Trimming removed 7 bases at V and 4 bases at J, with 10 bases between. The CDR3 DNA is TGTGCCAGCACCCAAGGCGGCTATGGCTACACCTTC. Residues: CASTQGGYGYTF.